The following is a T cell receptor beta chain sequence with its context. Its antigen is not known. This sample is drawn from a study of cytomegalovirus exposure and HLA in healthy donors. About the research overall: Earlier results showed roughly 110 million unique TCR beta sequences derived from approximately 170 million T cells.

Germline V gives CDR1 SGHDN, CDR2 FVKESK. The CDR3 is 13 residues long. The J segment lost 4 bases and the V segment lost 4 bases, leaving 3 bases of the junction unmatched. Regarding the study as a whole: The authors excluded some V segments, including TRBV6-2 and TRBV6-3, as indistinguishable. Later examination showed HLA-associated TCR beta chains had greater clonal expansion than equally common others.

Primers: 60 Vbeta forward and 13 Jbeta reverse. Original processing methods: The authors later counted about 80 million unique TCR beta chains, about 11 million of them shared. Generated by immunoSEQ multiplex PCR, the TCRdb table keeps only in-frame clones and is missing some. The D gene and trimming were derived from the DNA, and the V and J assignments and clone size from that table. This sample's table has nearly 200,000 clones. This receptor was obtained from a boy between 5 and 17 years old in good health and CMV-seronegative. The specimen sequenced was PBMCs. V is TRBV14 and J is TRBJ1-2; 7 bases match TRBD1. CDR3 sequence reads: CASSRQGTYGYTF. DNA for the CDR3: TGTGCCAGCAGCCGACAGGGAACCTATGGCTACACCTTC.